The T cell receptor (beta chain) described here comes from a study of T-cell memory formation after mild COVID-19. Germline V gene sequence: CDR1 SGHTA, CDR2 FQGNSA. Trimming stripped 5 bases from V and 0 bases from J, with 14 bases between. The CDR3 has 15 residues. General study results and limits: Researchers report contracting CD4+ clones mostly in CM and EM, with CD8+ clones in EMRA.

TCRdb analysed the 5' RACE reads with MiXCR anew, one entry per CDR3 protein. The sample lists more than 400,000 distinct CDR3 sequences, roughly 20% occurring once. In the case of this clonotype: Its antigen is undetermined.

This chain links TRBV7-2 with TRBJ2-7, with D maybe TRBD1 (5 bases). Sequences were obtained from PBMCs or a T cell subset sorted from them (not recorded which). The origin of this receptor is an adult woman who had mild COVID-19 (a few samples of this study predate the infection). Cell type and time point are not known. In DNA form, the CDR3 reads TGTGCCAGCAGCCCGCTGACAGTCCCCTCCTACGAGCAGTACTTC. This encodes CASSPLTVPSYEQYF. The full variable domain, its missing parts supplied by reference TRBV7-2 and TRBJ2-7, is GAGVSQSPSNKVTEKGKDVELRCDPISGHTALYWYRQSLGQGLEFLIYFQGNSAPDKSGLPSDRFSAERTGGSVSTLTIQRTQQEDSAVYLCASSPLTVPSYEQYFGPGTRLTVT.